This TCR beta chain was identified in a study of blood T cell repertoires in COVID-19. Study at large: Acute and convalescent COVID-19 samples came from the United States, Italy and Spain. PBMCs, B-cell-depleted T cells, or T cells provided the cDNA or gDNA that made up the material.

Measured with immunoSEQ multiplex PCR; TCRdb has only the in-frame clones, and not every one. This repertoire shows some 120,000 clones, more than 75% found once; its top ten account for 4% to 5%. This clone was detected only a few times. V shed 5 bases and J shed 7 bases, with 12 bases lying between them. The CDR3 loop spans 14 amino acids. The V gene's germline CDR1 is LNHDA and CDR2 SQIVND (reference sequence). This chain connects TRBV19 to TRBJ1-6; no definite D call. The sample consisted of peripheral blood. This sequence originates from a man in his sixties with COVID-19, enrolled during active disease. In DNA, the CDR3 is TGTGCCAGTAGTCCCCGATACAACAATTCACCCCTCCACTTT. Amino acids: CASSPRYNNSPLHF.